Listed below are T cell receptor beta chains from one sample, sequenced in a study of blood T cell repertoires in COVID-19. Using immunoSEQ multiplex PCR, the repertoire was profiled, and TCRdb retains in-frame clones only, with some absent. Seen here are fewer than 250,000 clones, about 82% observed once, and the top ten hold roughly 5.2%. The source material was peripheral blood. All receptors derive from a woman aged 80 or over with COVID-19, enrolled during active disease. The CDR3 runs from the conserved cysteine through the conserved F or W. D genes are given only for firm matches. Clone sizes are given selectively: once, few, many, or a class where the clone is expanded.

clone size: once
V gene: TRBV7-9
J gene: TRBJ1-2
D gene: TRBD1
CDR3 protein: CASSDAGTGGGYTF
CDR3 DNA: TGTGCCAGCAGCGACGCCGGGACAGGGGGCGGCTACACCTTC

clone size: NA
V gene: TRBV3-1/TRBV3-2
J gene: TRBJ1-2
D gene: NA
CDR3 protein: CASSPIHSVLNYGYTF
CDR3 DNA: TGTGCCAGCAGCCCAATCCACAGTGTCCTTAACTATGGCTACACCTTC

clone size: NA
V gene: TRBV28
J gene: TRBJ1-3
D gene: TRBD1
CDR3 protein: CASSLLKGALTGNTIYF
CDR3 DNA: TGTGCCAGCAGTTTGCTTAAGGGGGCGCTTACTGGAAACACCATATATTTT

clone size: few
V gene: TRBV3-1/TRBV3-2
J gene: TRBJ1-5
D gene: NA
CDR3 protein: CASGGSNQPQHF
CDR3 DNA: TGTGCCAGCGGAGGGAGCAATCAGCCCCAGCATTTT

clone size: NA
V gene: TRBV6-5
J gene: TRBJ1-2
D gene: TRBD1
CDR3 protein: CASIQGDRGHNGYTF
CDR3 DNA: TGTGCCAGCATTCAGGGGGACAGGGGGCACAATGGCTACACCTTC

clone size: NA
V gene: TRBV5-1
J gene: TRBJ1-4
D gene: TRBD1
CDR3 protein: CASSFQDRDEKLFF
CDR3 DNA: TGCGCCAGCAGCTTTCAGGACAGGGACGAAAAACTGTTTTTT

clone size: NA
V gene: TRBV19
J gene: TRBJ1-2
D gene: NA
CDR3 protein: CASRTAGNGNYGYTF
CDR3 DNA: TGTGCCAGTAGAACGGCAGGTAACGGTAACTATGGCTACACCTTC

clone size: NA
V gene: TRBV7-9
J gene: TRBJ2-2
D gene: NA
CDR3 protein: CASSFLTGGVGELFF
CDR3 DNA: TGTGCCAGCAGCTTTCTGACCGGGGGTGTCGGGGAGCTGTTTTTT

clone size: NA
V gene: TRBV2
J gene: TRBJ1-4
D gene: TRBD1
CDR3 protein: CASSRGQAEKLFF
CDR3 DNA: TGTGCCAGCAGTAGGGGGCAGGCTGAAAAACTGTTTTTT

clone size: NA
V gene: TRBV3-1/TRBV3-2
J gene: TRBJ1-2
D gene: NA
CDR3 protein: CASSQGADYGYTF
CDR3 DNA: TGTGCCAGCAGCCAAGGGGCAGACTATGGCTACACCTTC

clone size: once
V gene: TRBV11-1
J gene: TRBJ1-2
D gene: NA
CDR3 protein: CASSLSAGEGGYTF
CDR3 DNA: TGTGCCAGCAGCTTAAGCGCAGGGGAAGGAGGCTACACCTTC

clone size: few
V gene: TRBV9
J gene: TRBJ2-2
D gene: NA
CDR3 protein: CASSGWGPNTGELFF
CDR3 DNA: TGTGCCAGCAGCGGTTGGGGCCCGAACACCGGGGAGCTGTTTTTT

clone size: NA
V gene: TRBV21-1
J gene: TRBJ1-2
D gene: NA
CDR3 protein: CASSKNLIYGYTF
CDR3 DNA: TGTGCCAGCAGCAAGAATCTAATCTATGGCTACACCTTC

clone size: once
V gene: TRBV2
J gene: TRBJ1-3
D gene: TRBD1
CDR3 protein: CASKTGGNTIYF
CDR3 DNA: TGTGCCAGCAAGACAGGGGGAAACACCATATATTTT

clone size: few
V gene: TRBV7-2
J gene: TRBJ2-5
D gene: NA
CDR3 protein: CASSLVASRQETQYF
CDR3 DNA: TGTGCCAGCAGCTTAGTAGCCAGCCGACAAGAGACCCAGTACTTC

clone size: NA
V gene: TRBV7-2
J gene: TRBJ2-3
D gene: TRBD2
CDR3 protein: CASTPSGGPDTQYF
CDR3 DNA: TGTGCCAGCACCCCCAGCGGGGGACCAGATACGCAGTATTTT

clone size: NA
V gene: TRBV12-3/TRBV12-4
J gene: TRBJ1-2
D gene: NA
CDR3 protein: CASVAREYGYTF
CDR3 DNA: TGTGCCAGCGTTGCAAGAGAATATGGCTACACCTTC

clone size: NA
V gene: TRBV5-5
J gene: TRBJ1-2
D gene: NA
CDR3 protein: CASKSGGGDYGYTF
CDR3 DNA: TGTGCCAGCAAGTCGGGGGGCGGCGACTATGGCTACACCTTC

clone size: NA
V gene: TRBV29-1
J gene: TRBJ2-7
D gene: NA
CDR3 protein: CSVRSQALVEQYF
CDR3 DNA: TGCAGCGTTCGCTCCCAAGCGCTCGTCGAGCAGTACTTC

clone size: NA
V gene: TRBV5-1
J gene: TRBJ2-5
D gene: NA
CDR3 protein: CASSLWRGKETQYF
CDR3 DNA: TGCGCCAGCAGCTTGTGGCGGGGAAAAGAGACCCAGTACTTC

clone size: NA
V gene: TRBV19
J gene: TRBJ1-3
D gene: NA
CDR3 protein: CASSPQQVDTIYF
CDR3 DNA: TGTGCCAGTAGTCCGCAACAGGTTGACACCATATATTTT

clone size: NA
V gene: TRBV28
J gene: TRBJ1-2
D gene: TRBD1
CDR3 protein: CASSTTGVWGYTF
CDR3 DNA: TGTGCCAGCAGTACGACAGGGGTCTGGGGCTACACCTTC

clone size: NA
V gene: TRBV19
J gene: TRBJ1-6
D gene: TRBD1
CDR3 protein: CASRGTGYNSPLHF
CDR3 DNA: TGTGCCAGTAGGGGGACAGGCTATAATTCACCCCTCCACTTT

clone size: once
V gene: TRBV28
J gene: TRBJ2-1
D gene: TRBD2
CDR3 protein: CASSPSSGGLIF
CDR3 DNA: TGTGCCAGCAGCCCCTCCTCGGGGGGGCTGATCTTC

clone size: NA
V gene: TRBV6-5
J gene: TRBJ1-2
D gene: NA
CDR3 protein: CASSYRSGYGYTF
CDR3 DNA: TGTGCCAGCAGTTACAGATCAGGGTATGGCTACACCTTC

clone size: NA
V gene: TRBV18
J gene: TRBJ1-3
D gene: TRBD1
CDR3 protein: CASSEGQLGNTIYF
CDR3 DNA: TGTGCCAGCTCGGAGGGACAGTTAGGAAACACCATATATTTT

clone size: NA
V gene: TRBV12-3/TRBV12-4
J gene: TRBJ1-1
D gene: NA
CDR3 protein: CASCGQMNTEAFF
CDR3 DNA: TGTGCCAGCTGTGGGCAGATGAACACTGAAGCTTTCTTT

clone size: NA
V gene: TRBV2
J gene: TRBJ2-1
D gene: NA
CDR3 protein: CASSHLRGNEQFF
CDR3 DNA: TGTGCCAGCAGCCACCTGAGGGGGAATGAGCAGTTCTTC

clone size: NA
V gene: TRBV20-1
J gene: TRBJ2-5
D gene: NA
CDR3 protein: CSAQLQETQYF
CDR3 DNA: TGCAGTGCTCAACTTCAAGAGACCCAGTACTTC

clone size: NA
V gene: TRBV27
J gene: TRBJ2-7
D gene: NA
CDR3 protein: CASSPGLYEQYF
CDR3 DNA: TGTGCCAGCAGTCCAGGCCTCTACGAGCAGTACTTC

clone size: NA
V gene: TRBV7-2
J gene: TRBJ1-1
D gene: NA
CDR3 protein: CASSLPGRNTEAFF
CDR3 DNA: TGTGCCAGCAGCCTACCCGGGAGGAACACTGAAGCTTTCTTT

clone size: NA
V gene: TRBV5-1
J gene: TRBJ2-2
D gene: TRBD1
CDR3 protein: CASSQQGSAGELFF
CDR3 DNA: TGCGCCAGCAGCCAACAGGGGTCTGCCGGGGAGCTGTTTTTT

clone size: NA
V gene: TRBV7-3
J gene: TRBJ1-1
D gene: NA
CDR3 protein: CASSLRSGRGNTEAFF
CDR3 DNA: TGTGCCAGCAGCTTAAGGTCAGGGAGGGGGAACACTGAAGCTTTCTTT

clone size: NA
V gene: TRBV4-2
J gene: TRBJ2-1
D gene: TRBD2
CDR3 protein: CATRGRSSYNEQFF
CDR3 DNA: TGTGCCACCCGCGGGAGGAGCTCCTACAATGAGCAGTTCTTC

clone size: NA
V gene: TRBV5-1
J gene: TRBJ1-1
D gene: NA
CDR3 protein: CASSLDGQKNTEAFF
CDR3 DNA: TGCGCCAGCAGCTTAGACGGACAGAAGAACACTGAAGCTTTCTTT

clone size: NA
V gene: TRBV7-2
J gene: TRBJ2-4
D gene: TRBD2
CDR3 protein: CASSLSSGGAKNIQYF
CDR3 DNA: TGTGCCAGCAGCTTAAGTAGCGGGGGAGCCAAAAACATTCAGTACTTC

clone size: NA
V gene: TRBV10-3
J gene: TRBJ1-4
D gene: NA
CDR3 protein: CAISEGATNEKLFF
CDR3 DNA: TGTGCCATCAGTGAAGGAGCAACTAATGAAAAACTGTTTTTT

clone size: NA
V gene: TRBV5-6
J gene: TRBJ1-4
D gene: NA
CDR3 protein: CASSLQRNEKLFF
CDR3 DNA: TGTGCCAGCAGCTTGCAGCGGAATGAAAAACTGTTTTTT

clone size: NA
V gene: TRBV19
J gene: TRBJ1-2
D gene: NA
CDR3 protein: CAGFGVNYGYTF
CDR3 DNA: TGTGCCGGATTCGGGGTTAACTATGGCTACACCTTC

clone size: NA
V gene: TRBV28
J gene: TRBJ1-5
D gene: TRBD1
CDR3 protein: CVSSRGQGPPQHF
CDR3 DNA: TGTGTCAGCAGTAGGGGACAGGGGCCGCCCCAGCATTTT

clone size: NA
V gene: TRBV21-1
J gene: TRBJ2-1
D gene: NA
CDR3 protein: CASRTNNEQFF
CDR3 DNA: TGTGCCAGCAGAACTAACAATGAGCAGTTCTTC

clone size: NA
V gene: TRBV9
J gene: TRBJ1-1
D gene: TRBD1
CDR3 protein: CASSDTGDSTEAFF
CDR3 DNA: TGTGCCAGCAGCGATACAGGGGATAGTACTGAAGCTTTCTTT

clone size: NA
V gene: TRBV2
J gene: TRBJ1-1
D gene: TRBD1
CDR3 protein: CASTIQTGRTEAFF
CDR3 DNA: TGTGCCAGCACTATACAGACAGGGAGGACTGAAGCTTTCTTT

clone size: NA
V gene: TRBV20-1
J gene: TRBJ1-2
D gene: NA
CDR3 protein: CSARDQRADTF
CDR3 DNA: TGCAGTGCTAGAGATCAGAGGGCGGACACCTTC

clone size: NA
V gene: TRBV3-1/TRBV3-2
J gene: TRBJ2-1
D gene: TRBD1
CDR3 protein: CASSQYRGAYNEQFF
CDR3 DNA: TGTGCCAGCAGCCAATACAGGGGAGCCTACAATGAGCAGTTCTTC

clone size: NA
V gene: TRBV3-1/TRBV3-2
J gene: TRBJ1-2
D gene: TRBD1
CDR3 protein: CASSQSWTGEGGYTF
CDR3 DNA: TGTGCCAGCAGCCAATCATGGACAGGGGAGGGTGGCTACACCTTC

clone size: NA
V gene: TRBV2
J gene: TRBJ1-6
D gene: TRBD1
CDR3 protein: CASSRWRGPRSPLHF
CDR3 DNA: TGTGCCAGCAGCCGATGGAGGGGGCCTCGGTCACCCCTCCACTTT

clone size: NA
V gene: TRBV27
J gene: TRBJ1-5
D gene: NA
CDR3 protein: CASSLKGSQGQPQHF
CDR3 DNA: TGTGCCAGCAGTTTAAAGGGGTCCCAAGGTCAGCCCCAGCATTTT